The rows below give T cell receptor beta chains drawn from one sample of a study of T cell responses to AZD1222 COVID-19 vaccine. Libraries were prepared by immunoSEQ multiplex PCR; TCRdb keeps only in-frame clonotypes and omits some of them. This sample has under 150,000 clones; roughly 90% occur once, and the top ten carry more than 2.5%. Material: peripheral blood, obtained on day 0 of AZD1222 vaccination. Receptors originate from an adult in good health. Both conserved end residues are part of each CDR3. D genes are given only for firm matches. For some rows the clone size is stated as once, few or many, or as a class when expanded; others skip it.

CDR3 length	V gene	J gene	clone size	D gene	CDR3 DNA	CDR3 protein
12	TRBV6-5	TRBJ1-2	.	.	TGTGCCAGCAGTTGGGTCGGGGGGGGCTACACCTTC	CASSWVGGGYTF
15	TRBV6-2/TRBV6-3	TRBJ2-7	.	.	TGTGCCAGCAGTTCGCGAGAGAGCGGCACCTACGAGCAGTACTTC	CASSSRESGTYEQYF
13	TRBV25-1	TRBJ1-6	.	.	TGTGCCAGCAGTCCCCTCCCGAATTCACCCCTCCACTTT	CASSPLPNSPLHF
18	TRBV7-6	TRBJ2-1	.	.	TGTGCCAGCAGCTTAGACGAGGAGCGGACGAGGTTTTACAATGAGCAGTTCTTC	CASSLDEERTRFYNEQFF
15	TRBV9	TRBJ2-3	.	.	TGTGCCAGCAGCGTATTCCTAGCGAACACAGATACGCAGTATTTT	CASSVFLANTDTQYF
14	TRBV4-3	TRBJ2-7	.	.	TGCGCCAGCAGCGAAAGGGCAGAGTCCTACGAGCAGTACTTC	CASSERAESYEQYF
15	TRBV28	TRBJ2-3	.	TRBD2	TGTGCCAGCAGTTTGGGGGGGACTAGCGGAGATACGCAGTATTTT	CASSLGGTSGDTQYF
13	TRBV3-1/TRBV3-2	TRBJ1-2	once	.	TGTGCCAGCAGCCAAGAATCCGGAGTTGGCTACACCTTC	CASSQESGVGYTF
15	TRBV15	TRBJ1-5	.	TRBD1	TGTGCCACCAGCAGAACCACAGGGGTCAATCAGCCCCAGCATTTT	CATSRTTGVNQPQHF
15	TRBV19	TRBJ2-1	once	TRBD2	TGTGCCAGCGGCGCAGGAGCGGGAGATTCCCATGAGCAGTTCTTC	CASGAGAGDSHEQFF
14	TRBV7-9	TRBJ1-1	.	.	TGTGCCAGCAGCCCCGGGATGACGGGCCTTGAAGCTTTCTTT	CASSPGMTGLEAFF
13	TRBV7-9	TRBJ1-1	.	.	TGTGCCAGCAGCTCACACATCGGCACTGAAGCTTTCTTT	CASSSHIGTEAFF
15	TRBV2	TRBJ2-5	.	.	TGTGCCAGCAGTGAATACGGAACAGTCCAAGAGACCCAGTACTTC	CASSEYGTVQETQYF
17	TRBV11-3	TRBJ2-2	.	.	TGTGCCAGCAGCCTTAGACAGGGCGGGGTCTTGTCCGGGGAGCTGTTTTTT	CASSLRQGGVLSGELFF
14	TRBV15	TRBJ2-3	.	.	TGTGCCACCAGCCTAACGGGAGAAGTGGATACGCAGTATTTT	CATSLTGEVDTQYF
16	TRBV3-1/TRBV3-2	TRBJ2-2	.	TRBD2	TGTGCCAGCAGCCTTTGGACTAGCGGGAACACCGGGGAGCTGTTTTTT	CASSLWTSGNTGELFF
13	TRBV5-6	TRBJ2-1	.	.	TGTGCCAGCAGCTTGTCTGATAACAATGAGCAGTTCTTC	CASSLSDNNEQFF
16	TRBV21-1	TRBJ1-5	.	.	TGTGCCAGCAGCAATTGTTGGGGATACCAGAATCAGCCCCAGCATTTT	CASSNCWGYQNQPQHF
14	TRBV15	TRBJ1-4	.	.	TGTGCCACCAGCCCGACAGCACCTAATGAAAAACTGTTTTTT	CATSPTAPNEKLFF
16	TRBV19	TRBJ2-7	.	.	TGTGCCAGTAGTAGGGATCAACGGTACGGAGTCTACGAGCAGTACTTC	CASSRDQRYGVYEQYF
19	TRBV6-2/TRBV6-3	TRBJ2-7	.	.	TGTGCCAGCAGTTACCAACCCCCAGGGGCAGTGGGCCCTAGCTACGAGCAGTACTTC	CASSYQPPGAVGPSYEQYF
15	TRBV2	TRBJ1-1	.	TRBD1	TGTGCCAGCAGGCCAGACAGGGGGCCGGGTACTGAAGCTTTCTTT	CASRPDRGPGTEAFF
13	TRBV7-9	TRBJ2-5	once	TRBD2	TGTGCCAGCAGCTGGGGGGGTCAAGAGACCCAGTACTTC	CASSWGGQETQYF
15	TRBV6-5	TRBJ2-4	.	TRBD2	TGTGCCAGCCGGGGGGGGGAGCGGGAATTCAACATTCAGTACTTC	CASRGGEREFNIQYF